This T cell receptor (beta chain) was documented in a study of T cell clonality in common variable immunodeficiency. Blood samples were heparinized, about 5 to 8 ml per donor. The study's findings and limits: In common variable immunodeficiency, TCR beta chains reportedly carried fewer deletions and N-nucleotide insertions.

This clone was seen many times. Its specificity is not known. With the read ending 3 residues before the CDR3 end, the germline J gene is used to fill in that end. Per the germline V gene, CDR1 is SGHNT and CDR2 is YENEEA. The CDR3 sequence is 13 residues long. The V end was cut by 4 bases, the J end by 4 bases, with 11 bases between. Profiling relied on immunoSEQ multiplex PCR, and the TCRdb table lists in-frame clones only, not all of them. The sample shows 35,000 to 50,000 clones, none of them appearing just once. The specimen was peripheral blood mononuclear cells. The receptor comes from a person aged 18 to 70 in good health. The chain has TRBV11-3 and TRBJ2-7; the D gene is possibly TRBD1 (6 bases). The CDR3 loop is CASSSTGMYEQYF. The sequenced CDR3 bases are TGTGCCAGCAGCTCGACAGGCATGTACGAG.